The clone carrying this T cell receptor beta chain was seen just once. TCRdb's table, derived via immunoSEQ multiplex PCR, lists solely in-frame clones and lacks some. Seen here are some 580,000 clones, more than 95% observed once, and the top ten hold 0.045% to 0.06%. The source of the sample is a study of shared clonotypes between healthy human individuals. Germline CDR1 and CDR2: KGHSH and LQKENI. This CDR3 comprises 16 residues. V lost 3 bases to trimming and J lost 2 bases; unmatched junction nucleotides: 5. The V and J genes are TRBV18 and TRBJ2-3; the match to TRBD2 covers 10 bases. The sequence came from a woman between 25 and 40 years old in good health. Material for sequencing was naive CD4+ T cells sorted from blood. The sample's subset: CD45RA+ positively selected. CDR3 bases: TGTGCCAGCTCACCCATGGGACTAGCGAACACAGATACGCAGTATTTT. The encoded protein is CASSPMGLANTDTQYF.